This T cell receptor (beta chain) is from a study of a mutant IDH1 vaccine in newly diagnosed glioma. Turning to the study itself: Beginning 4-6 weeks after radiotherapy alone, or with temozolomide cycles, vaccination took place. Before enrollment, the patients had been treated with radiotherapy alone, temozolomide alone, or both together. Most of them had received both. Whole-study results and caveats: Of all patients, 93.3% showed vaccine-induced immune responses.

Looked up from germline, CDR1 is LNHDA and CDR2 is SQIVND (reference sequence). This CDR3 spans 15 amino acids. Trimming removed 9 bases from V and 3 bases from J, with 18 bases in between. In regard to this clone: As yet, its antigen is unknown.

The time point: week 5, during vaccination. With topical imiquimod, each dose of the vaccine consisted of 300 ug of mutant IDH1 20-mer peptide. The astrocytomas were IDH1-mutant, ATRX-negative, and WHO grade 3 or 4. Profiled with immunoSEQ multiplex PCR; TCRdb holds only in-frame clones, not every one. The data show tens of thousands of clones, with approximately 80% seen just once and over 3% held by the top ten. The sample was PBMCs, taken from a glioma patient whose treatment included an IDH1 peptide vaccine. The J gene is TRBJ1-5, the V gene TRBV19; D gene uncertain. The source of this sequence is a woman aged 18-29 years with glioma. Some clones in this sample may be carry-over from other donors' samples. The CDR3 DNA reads TGTGCCAGCCTCTCCATCGAGGGTGACAATCAGCCCCAGCATTTT. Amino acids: CASLSIEGDNQPQHF.